These 3 T cell receptor beta chains were sequenced from one sample in a study of beta chain features in type 1 diabetes. Study results and limitations: Across all four CD4+ subsets, people with type 1 diabetes showed modestly shorter TCRB CDR3s.

Which antigens these TCRs recognize remains unknown. Expressed TCRB transcripts were sequenced because the entire RNA isolate underwent reverse transcription. The protocol was immunoSEQ multiplex PCR, while the TCRdb copy is restricted to in-frame clones and leaves out a portion. Among 300,000 or so clones listed, around an eighth were seen once. The specimen sequenced was naive CD4+ T cells from blood. The receptors here all came from a man younger than 40 with type 1 diabetes.

This clone was found a few times. In DNA form, the CDR3 reads TGCGCCAGCAGCTTAAATAGCGGGAACTACGAGCAGTACTTC. Translation gives CASSLNSGNYEQYF. The chain joins TRBV5-1 to TRBJ2-7; 8 bases align to TRBD2. The germline V gene has CDR1 SGHRS and CDR2 YFSETQ. The CDR3 runs to 14 residues. Trimming at V came to 2 bases and at J to 3 bases, leaving 4 bases not matched to a gene.

The J gene is TRBJ2-7, the V gene TRBV30; TRBD2 agrees at 13 bases. Germline trimming cut 0 bases from V and 4 bases from J; bases unmatched to any gene: 6. CDR3 length: 16 residues. Germline CDR1 is GTSNPN and CDR2 is SVGIG (reference sequence). CDR3 DNA: TGTGCCTGGAGTGTAGAGACTAGCGGGAGGTTTTACGAGCAGTACTTC. Protein: CAWSVETSGRFYEQYF.

This clone turned up a few times. J is TRBJ2-7 and V is TRBV19; TRBD2 agrees at 10 bases. This CDR3 is 14 amino acids long. Germline values: CDR1 LNHDA, CDR2 SQIVND (reference sequence). J was trimmed by 7 bases and V by 6 bases; bases with no gene match: 9. Here the CDR3 DNA reads TGTGCCAGTAGAGCCAGCGGGAGGGTGGAAGAGCAGTACTTC. This translates into CASRASGRVEEQYF.